This TCR beta chain was identified during a study of CD8 T cells in Susac syndrome. Reverse transcription of roughly 0.45 to 1 ug RNA was carried out with random hexamers. By means of immunoSEQ multiplex PCR, TCR beta CDR3 spanning 54 Vbeta and 13 Jbeta underwent amplification. TCRdb fed the immunoSEQ multiplex PCR reads into MiXCR, producing one record per CDR3 protein. The table records 210,000 or so distinct CDR3 sequences, roughly 90% of them present only once. This CDR3 comprises 14 residues. V was shortened by 4 bases and J by 7 bases, with 14 bases between the two germline ends. Germline CDR1 and CDR2: SNHLY and FYNNEI. From blood CD8+ and CD4+ T cells, the TCR beta chain was sequenced. The multiple sclerosis controls were treatment-naive patients with relapsing-remitting disease that was stable or active.

The chain recombines TRBV2 with TRBJ1-5; possibly TRBD1 for D (5 bases). This TCR was recovered from a human donor with multiple sclerosis. Sequenced material: CD8+ T cells from PBMCs. CDR3 in DNA: TGTGCCAGCAGTGGGGGCCGGATGGGGCAGCCCCAGCATTTT. Translating it yields CASSGGRMGQPQHF.